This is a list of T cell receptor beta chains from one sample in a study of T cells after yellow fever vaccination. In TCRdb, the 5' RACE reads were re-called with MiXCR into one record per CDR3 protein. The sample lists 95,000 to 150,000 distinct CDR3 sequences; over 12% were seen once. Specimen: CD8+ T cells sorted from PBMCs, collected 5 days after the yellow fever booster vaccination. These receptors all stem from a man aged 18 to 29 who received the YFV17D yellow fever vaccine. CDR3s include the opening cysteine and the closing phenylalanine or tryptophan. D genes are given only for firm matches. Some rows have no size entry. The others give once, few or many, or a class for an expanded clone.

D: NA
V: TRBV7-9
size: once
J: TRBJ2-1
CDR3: CASSLVVGPYNEQFF
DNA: TGTGCCAGCAGCTTAGTTGTAGGGCCGTACAATGAGCAGTTCTTC

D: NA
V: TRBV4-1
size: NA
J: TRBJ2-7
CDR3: CASSRDRSQSSYEQYF
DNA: TGCGCCAGCAGCCGCGACAGGTCCCAGAGCTCCTACGAGCAGTACTTC

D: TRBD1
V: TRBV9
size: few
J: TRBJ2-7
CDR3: CASSVDGRGLDEQYF
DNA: TGTGCCAGCAGCGTAGATGGCAGGGGGCTTGACGAGCAGTACTTC

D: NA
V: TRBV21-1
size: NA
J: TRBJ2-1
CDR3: CASSKDPGLGRNEQFF
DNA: TGTGCCAGCAGCAAAGATCCGGGACTAGGTCGCAATGAGCAGTTCTTC

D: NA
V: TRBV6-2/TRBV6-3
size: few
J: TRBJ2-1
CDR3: CASSYQEYNEQFF
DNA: TGTGCCAGCAGTTACCAGGAGTACAATGAGCAGTTCTTC

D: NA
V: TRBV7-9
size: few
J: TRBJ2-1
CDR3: CASSPNLLDEQFF
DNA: TGTGCCAGCAGCCCCAACTTACTGGATGAGCAGTTCTTC

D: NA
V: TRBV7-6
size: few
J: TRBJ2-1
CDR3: CASSLARGGVYNEQFF
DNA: TGTGCCAGCAGCTTAGCTAGGGGGGGGGTTTACAATGAGCAGTTCTTC

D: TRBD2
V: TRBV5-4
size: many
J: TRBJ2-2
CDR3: CASSFGGADTGELFF
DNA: TGTGCCAGCAGCTTCGGGGGGGCGGACACCGGGGAGCTGTTTTTT

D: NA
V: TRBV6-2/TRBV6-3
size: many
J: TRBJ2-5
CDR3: CASSRMGPTKWQETQYF
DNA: TGTGCCAGCAGTCGCATGGGACCAACTAAATGGCAAGAGACCCAGTACTTC

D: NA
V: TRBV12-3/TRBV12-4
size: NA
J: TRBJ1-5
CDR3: CASRPWPDGRNQPQHF
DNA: TGTGCCAGCAGACCCTGGCCGGACGGTCGCAATCAGCCCCAGCATTTT

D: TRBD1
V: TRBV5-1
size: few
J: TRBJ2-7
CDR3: CASSTGQAAYEQYF
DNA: TGCGCCAGCAGCACCGGACAGGCAGCCTACGAGCAGTACTTC

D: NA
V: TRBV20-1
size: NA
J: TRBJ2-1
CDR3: CSAPQGFKYNEQFF
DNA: TGCAGTGCTCCACAGGGATTTAAATACAATGAGCAGTTCTTC

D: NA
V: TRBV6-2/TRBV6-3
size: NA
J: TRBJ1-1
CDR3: CASKSVRENTEAFF
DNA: TGTGCCAGCAAAAGCGTTCGGGAAAACACTGAAGCTTTCTTT

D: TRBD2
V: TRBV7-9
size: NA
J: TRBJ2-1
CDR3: CASSLGAGGPNEQFF
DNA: TGTGCCAGCAGCTTAGGAGCGGGGGGGCCCAATGAGCAGTTCTTC

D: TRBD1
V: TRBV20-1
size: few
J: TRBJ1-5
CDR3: CSAGDRGGAQPQHF
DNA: TGCAGTGCCGGGGACAGGGGAGGTGCTCAGCCCCAGCATTTT

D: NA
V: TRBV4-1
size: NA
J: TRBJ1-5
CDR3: CASSQRPGMMEPQHF
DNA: TGCGCCAGCAGCCAGCGTCCAGGGATGATGGAGCCCCAGCATTTT

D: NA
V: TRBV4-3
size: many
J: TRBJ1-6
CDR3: CASSPRQSSYNSPLHF
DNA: TGCGCCAGCAGCCCCCGACAGAGCTCCTATAATTCACCCCTCCACTTT

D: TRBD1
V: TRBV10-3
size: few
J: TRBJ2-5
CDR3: CAIGGQGEETQYF
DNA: TGTGCCATAGGGGGACAGGGGGAAGAGACCCAGTACTTC

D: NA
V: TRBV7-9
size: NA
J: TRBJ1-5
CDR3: CASSLVQGLSPNQPQHF
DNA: TGTGCCAGCAGCTTAGTACAGGGTCTATCGCCCAATCAGCCCCAGCATTTT

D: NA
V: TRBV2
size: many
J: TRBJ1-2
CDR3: CASSDIGLRANYGYTF
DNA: TGTGCCAGCAGTGATATCGGCCTACGGGCTAACTATGGCTACACCTTC

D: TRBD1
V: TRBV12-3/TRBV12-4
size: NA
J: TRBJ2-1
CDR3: CASSSDRGKGNEQFF
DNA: TGTGCCAGCAGTTCGGACAGGGGGAAAGGCAATGAGCAGTTCTTC

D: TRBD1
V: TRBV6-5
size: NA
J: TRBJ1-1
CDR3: CASSPPGTVIMNTEAFF
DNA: TGTGCCAGCAGTCCCCCCGGGACAGTTATCATGAACACTGAAGCTTTCTTT